Listed below are T cell receptor beta chains from one sample, sequenced in a study of blood T cells in healthy people across ages. One entry per CDR3 protein, called by TCRdb with MiXCR from the 5' RACE reads. The sample includes 1.5 million to 2 million distinct CDR3 sequences, 35% to 50% of them seen just once. The material sequenced was blood. These receptors were collected from a human donor in good health. Both conserved end residues are part of each CDR3. The order of the fields is V gene, J gene, clone size, D gene, CDR3 DNA, CDR3 protein. A D gene is named only where the DNA matches it firmly. Clone size appears in some rows only: once, few, many, or a class for an expanded clone.

>TRBV13|TRBJ2-6|few|-
TGTGCCAGCAGCTTAGGGAACGGGGCCAACGTCCTGACTTTC
CASSLGNGANVLTF
>TRBV20-1|TRBJ2-7|once|-
TGCAGTGCTAGTGCGGGCAGGGACCACGAGCAGTACTTC
CSASAGRDHEQYF
>TRBV7-2|TRBJ1-6|-|TRBD1
TGTGCCAGCAGCTTAGGAGGACAGGGTGTTTCACCCCTCCACTTT
CASSLGGQGVSPLHF
>TRBV7-2|TRBJ1-2|few|TRBD1
TGTGCCAGCAGCTTGGACAGGTCGGTCTATGGCTACACCTTC
CASSLDRSVYGYTF
>TRBV20-1|TRBJ1-6|-|-
TGCAGTGCCATTCACGGGGGACTAAGGTCACCCCTCCACTTT
CSAIHGGLRSPLHF
>TRBV11-3|TRBJ1-2|-|-
TGTGCCAGCAGCTTCGGAGCCTGGGGGGGCGCTGGGTATGGCTACACCTTC
CASSFGAWGGAGYGYTF
>TRBV4-2|TRBJ2-7|few|-
TGTGCCAGCAGCCAAGAGTCGGGCAGTTCCTACGAGCAGTACTTC
CASSQESGSSYEQYF
>TRBV7-9|TRBJ1-2|few|-
TGTGCCAGCAGCTTGACGACAGGTGGGCCTTTCTATGGCTACACCTTC
CASSLTTGGPFYGYTF
>TRBV2|TRBJ2-7|-|-
TGTGCCAGCAGTAAATTGACGGAGGACCTCGATGAGCAGTACTTC
CASSKLTEDLDEQYF
>TRBV7-6|TRBJ2-7|many|-
TGTGCCAGCAGCCCGCGGTGGTCGGCTTACGAGCAGTACTTC
CASSPRWSAYEQYF
>TRBV7-9|TRBJ2-4|few|TRBD2
TGTGCCAGCAGCTTCTCGGCGGGAGTCGACATTCAGTACTTC
CASSFSAGVDIQYF
>TRBV29-1|TRBJ1-1|few|-
TGCAGCCCTACATGTCCTGAAGCTTTCTTT
CSPTCPEAFF
>TRBV4-3|TRBJ2-3|few|TRBD2
TGCGCCAGCAGCCAAGAGGGACTAGCGGGTGGAGATACGCAGTATTTT
CASSQEGLAGGDTQYF
>TRBV29-1|TRBJ1-2|-|-
TGCAGCATCCGGGACACTGTCGACTATGGCTACACCTTC
CSIRDTVDYGYTF
>TRBV6-5|TRBJ2-7|few|TRBD1
TGTGCCACGGTTGGACAGGATACTTACGAGCAGTACTTC
CATVGQDTYEQYF
>TRBV11-2|TRBJ2-3|many|-
TGTGCCAGCAGTTTGGGACGGCTTAGCACAGATACGCAGTATTTT
CASSLGRLSTDTQYF
>TRBV7-9|TRBJ2-1|-|-
TGTGCCAGCAGCCTCACCCTTTGGATTTACAATGAGCAGTTCTTC
CASSLTLWIYNEQFF
>TRBV7-9|TRBJ2-7|few|TRBD2
TGTGCCAGCAGCTTCATGGGACTAAAGGGCGCCTACGAGCAGTACTTC
CASSFMGLKGAYEQYF
>TRBV6-5|TRBJ1-4|-|-
TGTGCCAGCAGTTACAGAAGGGGCTTCGAAAAACTGTTTTTT
CASSYRRGFEKLFF
>TRBV6-1|TRBJ1-2|-|TRBD1
TGTGCCAGCAGTGAATTGATTACCGGGACAGGGGATCACTATGGCTACACCTTC
CASSELITGTGDHYGYTF
>TRBV20-1|TRBJ2-7|-|TRBD2
TGCAGTGCCAGCGGGACTAGCGGGGCTTCCTACGAGCAGTACTTC
CSASGTSGASYEQYF
>TRBV7-9|TRBJ2-7|-|-
TGTGCCAGCAGCTTAACGGTAACCAGCTCCTACGAGCAGTACTTC
CASSLTVTSSYEQYF
>TRBV2|TRBJ1-6|-|-
TGTGCCAGCAGTGAGATGAGTTCACCCCTCCACTTT
CASSEMSSPLHF
>TRBV6-1|TRBJ2-4|few|-
TGTGCCAGCAGTGAGGTGTCCACTGGGGCCAAAAACATTCAGTACTTC
CASSEVSTGAKNIQYF
>TRBV7-2|TRBJ1-6|-|-
TGTGCCAGCAGCTTAGATCGGGAGACCCTCCACTTT
CASSLDRETLHF
>TRBV5-4|TRBJ1-1|-|-
TGTGCCAGCAGCTTGGATGGAGGAGCGGTGGCTTTCTTT
CASSLDGGAVAFF
>TRBV20-1|TRBJ1-5|once|-
TGCAGTGCTAGAGATCATGCAGGGTTCAATCAGCCCCAGCATTTT
CSARDHAGFNQPQHF
>TRBV9|TRBJ2-1|-|-
TGTGCCAGCAGCGGGATGGCGGGGGCCCCGGGGGATGAGCAGTTCTTC
CASSGMAGAPGDEQFF
>TRBV11-2|TRBJ1-6|-|-
TGTGCCAGCAGCTTAACGGGGGGTCAGTATTCACCCCTCCACTTT
CASSLTGGQYSPLHF
>TRBV7-2|TRBJ2-3|few|-
TGTGCCAGCAGCCCGTGGACCAGGACAGATACGCAGTATTTT
CASSPWTRTDTQYF
>TRBV7-2|TRBJ2-3|-|-
TGTGCCAGCAGCTTAGTGTCACCGGCGGCAGATACGCAGTATTTT
CASSLVSPAADTQYF
>TRBV7-2|TRBJ1-2|-|-
TGTACCAGCAGCGGACTGGGCTCTTTAAACTATGGCTACACCTTC
CTSSGLGSLNYGYTF
>TRBV7-2|TRBJ2-5|few|TRBD2
TGTGCCAGCAGCTCGATACTAGCGGGGGGCCAAGAGACCCAGTACTTC
CASSSILAGGQETQYF
>TRBV14|TRBJ2-7|few|-
TGTGCCAGCAGCCTTCCTAATTGGAGCTACGAGCAGTACTTC
CASSLPNWSYEQYF
>TRBV9|TRBJ2-4|few|-
TGTGCCAGCAGCCCCCGAACTGGGACTCAGGGGGAAAACATTCAGTACTTC
CASSPRTGTQGENIQYF
>TRBV5-5|TRBJ1-1|-|-
TGTGCCAGCAGCTTATTAGGGGGTTCCACTGAAGCTTTCTTT
CASSLLGGSTEAFF
>TRBV7-2|TRBJ2-7|-|-
TGTGCCAGCAGTCGGCGGGACGGCTACGAGCAGTACTTC
CASSRRDGYEQYF
>TRBV10-3|TRBJ1-2|-|TRBD1
TGTGCCATCAGGCCGGGACAGGGGGCAGACGGCTATGGCTACACCTTC
CAIRPGQGADGYGYTF
>TRBV20-1|TRBJ1-1|-|-
TGCAGTGCTAGAGATTCGGGGACTATGAACACTGAAGCTTTCTTT
CSARDSGTMNTEAFF
>TRBV6-1|TRBJ1-4|-|-
TGTGCCAGCACCGAGGGGGGGGGCAGTGAAAAACTGTTTTTT
CASTEGGGSEKLFF
>TRBV7-2|TRBJ2-5|few|-
TGTGCCAGCAGCTTAGATCAGGTTGGAGAGACCCAGTACTTC
CASSLDQVGETQYF
>TRBV5-1|TRBJ1-1|many|-
TGCGCCAGCAGCTTGGGCGGCAGCACTGAAGCTTTCTTT
CASSLGGSTEAFF
>TRBV3-1|TRBJ1-6|-|-
TGTGCCAGCAGCCAAACCACGGGGGTAAGGAATAATTCACCCCTCCACTTT
CASSQTTGVRNNSPLHF
>TRBV7-9|TRBJ1-6|few|TRBD1
TGTGCCAGCAGCCCGTGGGACAGGGATAATTCACCCCTCCACTTT
CASSPWDRDNSPLHF
>TRBV7-8|TRBJ1-5|once|-
TGTGCCAGCAGCTACGAGGGTGTTAGCAATCAGCCCCAGCATTTT
CASSYEGVSNQPQHF